These 15 T cell receptor beta chains were all obtained from the same sample, sequenced in a study of CD8 T cells in ankylosing spondylitis (dated by TCRdb to 2016 to 2017). Receptor amplification or capture employed 5' RACE. TCRdb names Illumina HiSeq 2500 as the instrument used. Using fastp at Q25 and MiXCR, TCRdb reprocessed the public reads and kept productive beta chains. Every distinct CDR3 protein forms one entry, paired with its most common genes and DNA. Here the sample has roughly 240,000 distinct CDR3 sequences; roughly 32% occur a single time. The ten largest clones add up to 3.5% to 4.5% of the sample. The sequenced sample consisted of blood, either unsorted or a sorted T cell fraction (not recorded which). The receptors were sampled from a male donor with ankylosing spondylitis or in good health (not recorded which).

The V and J genes are TRBV12-3 or TRBV12-4 and TRBJ2-2; D possibly corresponds to TRBD1 (6 bases). The CDR3 is made up of 13 amino acids. The V gene lost 7 bases and the J gene lost 7 bases, with 13 bases spanning the gap. This CDR3 is CASNLGGYGELFF. Written as DNA, the CDR3 is TGTGCCAGCAACCTAGGGGGTTACGGGGAGCTGTTTTTT.

This clonotype was seen a few times. This chain uses TRBV12-3 or TRBV12-4 with TRBJ2-7, with 10 bases lining up with TRBD1. The CDR3 sequence is 14 residues long. The ends lost 4 bases at V and 5 bases at J; junction bases unmatched: 5. The CDR3 bases are TGTGCCAGCAGTTCAACCGGGACAGGGGACGAGCAGTACTTC. Protein product: CASSSTGTGDEQYF.

This clonotype was seen more than once but under ten times. The chain joins TRBV29-1 to TRBJ1-5; no firm D call. Germline-derived CDR1 and CDR2 are SQVTM and ANQGSEA. This CDR3 has 12 residues. The germline V and J ends were trimmed by 6 bases and 4 bases, with 10 bases remaining between them. The DNA of the CDR3 is TGCAGCGTGCGGGGATTAAATCAGCCCCAGCATTTT. The encoded protein is CSVRGLNQPQHF.

This chain connects TRBV20-1 to TRBJ2-1; TRBD1 might be the D (5 bases). Germline values: CDR1 DFQATT, CDR2 SNEGSKA (reference sequence). The CDR3 runs 15 residues. Trimming removed 3 bases from V and 7 bases from J, with 19 bases in between. CDR3 DNA: TGCAGTGCTAGGGCTTCCCCTATTTCAGGGAATGAGCAGTTCTTC. This codes for CSARASPISGNEQFF.

The genes are TRBV29-1 and TRBJ2-1; D gene unclear. Per the germline V gene, CDR1 is SQVTM and CDR2 is ANQGSEA. V dropped 2 bases and J dropped 7 bases, with 12 bases sitting between them. The CDR3 consists of 13 residues. CDR3 in DNA: TGCAGCGTTGAAATGGGTGTGGGGAATGAGCAGTTCTTC. Its translation is CSVEMGVGNEQFF.

The chain employs TRBV12-3 or TRBV12-4 and TRBJ2-7; D gene ambiguous. The V gene lost 5 bases and the J gene lost 1 base, with 9 bases spanning the gap. The length of the CDR3 is 13 residues. This CDR3 is CASSPALSYEQYF. The CDR3 region has the DNA TGTGCCAGCAGTCCCGCCTTATCCTACGAGCAGTACTTC.

The V call is TRBV7-9, the J call TRBJ2-1; D may be TRBD1 (5 bases). The CDR3 runs 13 residues. Trimming cost V 6 bases and J 1 base, with 7 bases left between them. Germline V gene data show CDR1 as SEHNR and CDR2 as FQNEAQ (reference sequence). CDR3 protein: CASRAGSYNEQFF. DNA for the CDR3: TGTGCCAGCAGGGCAGGGTCCTACAATGAGCAGTTCTTC.

The rearrangement joins TRBV20-1 to TRBJ2-1; TRBD2 aligns across 8 bases. This CDR3 has 16 amino acids. V shed 1 base, J shed 3 bases, and the junction held 8 bases outside the gene matches. The germline V gene has CDR1 DFQATT and CDR2 SNEGSKA (reference sequence). This chain's CDR3 is CSARADGGALYNEQFF. For the CDR3, the DNA is TGCAGTGCTAGAGCGGACGGGGGGGCGCTCTACAATGAGCAGTTCTTC.

This clonotype was recorded a few times. The J gene is TRBJ2-1, the V gene TRBV12-3 or TRBV12-4, with D possibly matching TRBD2 (5 bases). Deletions cut 10 bases from V and 2 bases from J, with 6 bases between. The CDR3 is 11 amino acids. This CDR3 is CATGAYNEQFF. DNA for the CDR3: TGTGCCACCGGGGCCTACAATGAGCAGTTCTTC.

The chain couples TRBV6-1 to TRBJ2-3; 7 bases match TRBD2. The CDR3 contains 19 residues. Germline V gene lookup returns CDR1 MNHNS and CDR2 SASEGT. Trimming took 6 bases from V and 0 from J; bases not matched to a gene: 18. The DNA of the CDR3 is TGTGCCAGCAGCCCCAAGGCCCTGCAGACTAGCCCTAGCACAGATACGCAGTATTTT. This sequence encodes CASSPKALQTSPSTDTQYF.

V and J are TRBV3-1 and TRBJ2-7; D may be TRBD1 (5 bases). This CDR3 region has 12 residues. Trimming took off 4 bases at V and 7 bases at J, with 11 bases between the two ends. Germline V gene sequence: CDR1 LGHDT, CDR2 YNNKEL (reference sequence). DNA for the CDR3: TGTGCCAGCAGCCGCCAGGCAGGGGAGCAGTACTTC. Protein sequence: CASSRQAGEQYF.

The chain couples TRBV7-6 to TRBJ2-7; D unclear. The CDR3 spans 13 residues. Germline CDR1 is SGHVS and CDR2 is FNYEAQ. V dropped 1 base and J dropped 4 bases, with 8 bases sitting between them. The chain's CDR3 is CASSLVDMYEQYF. CDR3 coding DNA: TGTGCCAGCAGCTTAGTCGACATGTACGAGCAGTACTTC.

In its sample, this clonotype was seen a few times. This chain connects TRBV20-1 to TRBJ2-1; D is unresolved. The V gene lost 0 bases and the J gene lost 1 base, with 7 bases spanning the gap. Germline lookup yields CDR1 DFQATT and CDR2 SNEGSKA (reference sequence). The CDR3 is 14 residues long. CDR3 coding DNA: TGCAGTGCTAGAGATATGGATTCCTACAATGAGCAGTTCTTC. It is translated as CSARDMDSYNEQFF.

In this sample, this clonotype turned up a few times. The V and J genes are TRBV10-3 and TRBJ2-4, with 10 bases matching TRBD1. This CDR3 has 15 amino acids. The trim removed 4 bases at V and 6 bases at J, leaving 6 bases unmatched. CDR1 ENHRY and CDR2 SYGVKD come from the germline V gene. In DNA form, the CDR3 reads TGTGCCATCAGTGGAAGACAGGGGGCCGGAAACATTCAGTACTTC. Translated: CAISGRQGAGNIQYF.

The chain has TRBV27 and TRBJ2-7, with a tentative D call TRBD2 (6 bases). CDR1 is MNHEY and CDR2 is SMNVEV in the germline V gene (reference sequence). V shed 6 bases and J shed 6 bases, with 9 bases lying between them. CDR3 size: 11 residues. CDR3: CASRGGPEQYF. Written as DNA, the CDR3 is TGTGCCAGCAGAGGAGGGCCCGAGCAGTACTTC.